A selection of T cell receptor beta chains follows, all from one sample in a study of radiation and T cells in renal cell carcinoma. Sequencing used immunoSEQ multiplex PCR; TCRdb keeps in-frame clones, though not all of them. In the table there are around 75,000 clones, over 80% of which are singletons. Material: blood, obtained from a patient whose treatment included radiotherapy and nephrectomy. These receptors came from a man aged 55 to 70 with renal cell carcinoma. CDR3s include the opening cysteine and the closing phenylalanine or tryptophan. Each record gives: clone size, J gene, D gene, CDR3 length, V gene, CDR3 protein, CDR3 DNA. A D gene is named only where the DNA matches it firmly. Only part of the rows carry a size: once, few, many, or a class if the clone is expanded.

>-|TRBJ2-3|-|14|TRBV9
CASSVQNSADTQYF
TGTGCCAGCAGCGTTCAGAATTCCGCAGATACGCAGTATTTT
>-|TRBJ2-1|TRBD2|17|TRBV5-1
CASSQIISGDLRNEQFF
TGCGCCAGCAGTCAAATCATTAGCGGGGACCTACGCAATGAGCAGTTCTTC
>-|TRBJ2-7|TRBD2|14|TRBV5-1
CASSTPSGSYEQYF
TGCGCCAGCAGCACACCTAGCGGCTCCTACGAGCAGTACTTC
>-|TRBJ1-2|-|12|TRBV27
CASSSEGRGYTF
TGTGCCAGCAGTTCTGAAGGAAGGGGCTACACCTTC
>few|TRBJ2-6|-|13|TRBV30
CAWRHSGANVLTF
TGTGCCTGGAGACACTCTGGGGCCAACGTCCTGACTTTC
>few|TRBJ1-2|-|13|TRBV28
CASSPDTHHGYTF
TGTGCCAGCAGTCCGGACACTCACCATGGCTACACCTTC
>-|TRBJ1-2|-|13|TRBV6-5
CASSYSRGNGYTF
TGTGCCAGCAGTTACTCGAGGGGAAATGGCTACACCTTC
>-|TRBJ2-1|-|13|TRBV19
CASNFGLFNEQFF
TGTGCCAGTAATTTTGGGCTATTCAATGAGCAGTTCTTC
>-|TRBJ2-5|-|15|TRBV6-6
CASSYSTTNQETQYF
TGTGCCAGCAGTTACTCAACGACTAACCAAGAGACCCAGTACTTC
>-|TRBJ2-2|TRBD2|14|TRBV7-2
CASNRAGVTGELFF
TGTGCCAGCAACAGAGCGGGAGTCACCGGGGAGCTGTTTTTT
>-|TRBJ1-4|-|11|TRBV5-1
CASSFGEKLFF
TGCGCCAGCAGCTTCGGTGAAAAACTGTTTTTT
>-|TRBJ2-2|TRBD1|16|TRBV6-1
CASSERTGLNTGELFF
TGTGCCAGCAGTGAACGGACAGGCCTGAACACCGGGGAGCTGTTTTTT
>-|TRBJ1-1|-|14|TRBV7-2
CASSLTGANTEAFF
TGTGCCAGCAGCTTAACGGGTGCTAACACTGAAGCTTTCTTT
>once|TRBJ2-2|-|15|TRBV9
CASSVAGTRTGELFF
TGTGCCAGCAGCGTAGCCGGGACTCGCACCGGGGAGCTGTTTTTT
>-|TRBJ2-1|TRBD1|16|TRBV6-5
CASSYSDRGPYNEQFF
TGTGCCAGCAGTTACTCGGACAGGGGACCCTACAATGAGCAGTTCTTC
>-|TRBJ2-6|-|16|TRBV4-3
CASSRGEGTGANVLTF
TGCGCCAGCAGCCGAGGGGAAGGGACTGGGGCCAACGTCCTGACTTTC
>-|TRBJ2-7|-|11|TRBV28
CASRGYYEQYF
TGTGCCAGCAGGGGATATTACGAGCAGTACTTC
>-|TRBJ1-1|TRBD1|15|TRBV19
CASSLARGLSTEAFF
TGTGCCAGTAGCCTTGCCAGGGGGCTTAGCACTGAAGCTTTCTTT
>-|TRBJ1-1|-|14|TRBV10-2
CASSETGKGTEAFF
TGCGCCAGCAGTGAGACAGGGAAGGGGACTGAAGCTTTCTTT
>-|TRBJ1-2|-|12|TRBV5-5
CASSLREGGYTF
TGTGCCAGCAGCTTGCGGGAAGGTGGCTACACCTTC
>-|TRBJ2-1|-|13|TRBV9
CASSQSSYNEQFF
TGTGCCAGCAGCCAAAGCTCCTACAATGAGCAGTTCTTC
>-|TRBJ2-3|-|16|TRBV4-3
CASSQESPRVGDTQYF
TGCGCCAGCAGCCAAGAATCTCCGAGGGTGGGAGATACGCAGTATTTT
>-|TRBJ1-4|-|14|TRBV5-1
CASSLEGRDEKLFF
TGCGCCAGCAGCTTGGAGGGTAGGGATGAAAAACTGTTTTTT
>-|TRBJ2-2|TRBD2|14|TRBV11-3
CASSYSGGAGELFF
TGTGCCAGCAGTTATTCTGGGGGGGCCGGGGAGCTGTTTTTT
>-|TRBJ1-5|-|14|TRBV7-3
CASSPGPGDQPQHF
TGTGCCAGCAGCCCAGGGCCCGGCGATCAGCCCCAGCATTTT
>-|TRBJ1-1|-|15|TRBV5-4
CASSLGPTGFTEAFF
TGTGCCAGCAGCTTGGGTCCCACAGGGTTTACTGAAGCTTTCTTT
>-|TRBJ1-1|-|12|TRBV10-2
CASSPRGGLDVF
TGCGCCAGCAGTCCGAGGGGAGGGCTGGACGTCTTT